The 22 T cell receptor beta chains in this list originate from one sample, sequenced in a study of neoadjuvant anti-PD-1 for oral cavity cancer. Profiling relied on immunoSEQ multiplex PCR, and the TCRdb table lists in-frame clones only, not all of them. This sample yields about 14,000 clones, of which about 73% are seen a single time; 2% to 2.5% belongs to the top ten. Sequenced here: PBMCs, sampled before nivolumab (anti-PD-1) treatment. The source of these receptors is a person aged 40 to 85 with oral cavity squamous cell carcinoma.

The rearrangement links TRBV2 to TRBJ2-2, with D possibly TRBD1 on 6 matching bases. Trimming shortened V by 4 bases and J by 3 bases, and 9 bases separated the two germline ends. The germline CDR1 and CDR2 sequences are SNHLY and FYNNEI. This CDR3 comprises 14 residues. The CDR3: CASSAAGDTGELFF. In nucleotides, the CDR3 is TGTGCCAGCAGTGCTGCAGGGGACACCGGGGAGCTGTTTTTT.

J is TRBJ2-1 and V is TRBV6-4; 8 bases are a match to TRBD2. Germline assignment: CDR1 MRHNA and CDR2 SNTAGT. The CDR3 consists of 12 residues. V lost 4 bases and J lost 14; bases outside the gene matches: 7. The CDR3 region is CASSAGREKKFF. The CDR3 nucleotides read TGTGCCAGCAGTGCCGGGAGGGAGAAGAAGTTCTTC.

The chain uses TRBV2 and TRBJ1-2, with D unclear. CDR1 and CDR2 from the germline V gene are SNHLY and FYNNEI. Deletions cut 6 bases from V and 3 bases from J, with 8 bases between. The CDR3 has 12 amino acids. CDR3 region: CASRLDHYGYTF. The CDR3 DNA reads as TGTGCCAGCAGACTGGATCACTATGGCTACACCTTC.

J is TRBJ1-1 and V is TRBV10-2; no definite D call. The V gene's germline CDR1 is WSHSY and CDR2 SAAADI. The V gene lost 5 bases and the J gene lost 7 bases, with 8 bases spanning the gap. This CDR3 has 11 amino acids. The CDR3, as DNA: TGCGCCAGCAGTTCTAAGATTGAAGCTTTCTTT. Protein product: CASSSKIEAFF.

This chain joins TRBV6-5 and TRBJ1-5, with D unclear. This CDR3 has 14 amino acids. Per the germline V gene, CDR1 is MNHEY and CDR2 is SVGAGI. V lost 6 bases, J lost 2 bases, and 11 bases lay in between. CDR3 residues: CASSQRAGNQPQHF. CDR3 in DNA: TGTGCCAGCAGCCAGAGGGCGGGCAATCAGCCCCAGCATTTT.

The chain is built from TRBV4-2 and TRBJ1-6; no firm D call. Germline CDR1 LGHNA, CDR2 YNFKEQ. This CDR3 is built from 14 residues. Trimming pared 2 bases from V and 4 bases from J, leaving 6 bases between. This CDR3 is CASSQKQYNSPLHF. CDR3 DNA: TGTGCCAGCAGCCAAAAACAGTATAATTCACCCCTCCACTTT.

The V gene is TRBV20-1, the J gene TRBJ2-1, with D perhaps matching TRBD1 (5 bases). CDR3 length: 11 amino acids. In germline, CDR1 is DFQATT, CDR2 SNEGSKA (reference sequence). V was shortened by 2 bases and J by 11 bases, with 10 bases between the two germline ends. The DNA for the CDR3 is TGCAGTGCTAGAAAGGGGCTCCAGCAGTTCTTC. It encodes CSARKGLQQFF.

J is TRBJ1-1 and V is TRBV28, with 8 bases aligning to TRBD1. The germline CDR1 and CDR2 sequences are MDHEN and SYDVKM. The V and J ends lost 3 bases and 0 bases, in that order; junction bases with no gene match: 9. The CDR3 consists of 17 residues. This CDR3 is CASSLLGQESMNTEAFF. CDR3 sequence (DNA): TGTGCCAGCAGTTTGTTGGGACAGGAGTCTATGAACACTGAAGCTTTCTTT.

The rearrangement links TRBV30 to TRBJ2-2; 7 bases line up with TRBD2. Germline V gives CDR1 GTSNPN, CDR2 SVGIG (reference sequence). The CDR3 length is 14 residues. The ends lost 5 bases at V and 6 bases at J; junction bases unmatched: 9. The CDR3 reads CAWDTTRGAGELFF. Written as DNA, the CDR3 is TGTGCCTGGGACACTACCCGGGGGGCCGGGGAGCTGTTTTTT.

The chain uses TRBV7-9 and TRBJ1-1, with a tentative D call TRBD1 (5 bases). V lost 5 bases and J lost 3, with 7 bases in between. CDR3 length: 12 amino acids. Germline V CDR1 and CDR2: SEHNR, FQNEAQ (reference sequence). This CDR3 is CASSPQDTEAFF. The DNA for the CDR3 is TGTGCCAGCAGCCCACAGGACACTGAAGCTTTCTTT.

Turning to this clone: Because the CDR3's place on the DNA is in doubt, the DNA is left out and the CDR3 is given as listed by TCRdb. This chain joins TRBV2 and TRBJ1-1. CDR1 is SNHLY and CDR2 is FYNNEI in the germline V gene. The CDR3 sequence runs 14 residues, both termini included. The chain's CDR3 is CASSTSTRRSEAFF.

V and J are TRBV30 and TRBJ2-5; weak D call: TRBD1 (5 bases). V was shortened by 0 bases and J by 2 bases, with 10 bases between the two germline ends. Germline loops: CDR1 GTSNPN, CDR2 SVGIG (reference sequence). The CDR3 has 14 residues. The CDR3 DNA reads TGTGCCTGGAGTGTACCCAACAGGCAAGAGACCCAGTACTTC. Encoded protein: CAWSVPNRQETQYF. The complete variable domain, with remaining parts taken from reference TRBV30 and TRBJ2-5, reads SQTIHQWPATLVQPVGSPLSLECTVEGTSNPNLYWYRQAAGRGLQLLFYSVGIGQISSEVPQNLSASRPQDRQFILSSKKLLLSDSGFYLCAWSVPNRQETQYFGPGTRLLVL.

This clone showed up just a few times. V and J are TRBV15 and TRBJ1-6; TRBD1 agrees at 9 bases. Looked up from germline, CDR1 is LNHNV and CDR2 is YYDKDF (reference sequence). The V and J ends lost 6 bases and 7 bases, in that order; junction bases with no gene match: 7. The CDR3 sequence is 15 residues long. The CDR3 here is CATRPQGAQNSPLHF. CDR3 DNA sequence: TGTGCCACCAGACCACAGGGGGCTCAGAATTCACCCCTCCACTTT.

The CDR3 is CASSSSQGRPYNEQFF. In DNA form, the CDR3 reads TGCGCCAGCAGCTCCTCTCAGGGGCGGCCCTACAATGAGCAGTTCTTC. This chain connects TRBV5-1 to TRBJ2-1, with D perhaps TRBD1 (6 bases). The CDR3 contains 16 residues. The V end was cut by 3 bases, the J end by 2 bases, with 15 bases between. Germline values: CDR1 SGHRS, CDR2 YFSETQ.

This clone has only a few counts. The chain links TRBV2 to TRBJ1-4; 8 bases fit TRBD1. The germline gives CDR1 SNHLY, CDR2 FYNNEI. The CDR3 is made up of 15 amino acids. Trimming cost V 6 bases and J 3 bases; bases outside gene matches: 6. CDR3 sequence reads: CASSRDRGPNEKLFF. CDR3 nucleotides: TGTGCCAGCAGCCGAGACAGGGGTCCTAATGAAAAACTGTTTTTT.

The table lists this clone with a count of one. The rearrangement links TRBV5-1 to TRBJ1-6; maybe TRBD1 (6 bases). V lost 0 bases and J lost 9, with 16 bases in between. There are 16 residues in the CDR3. The germline V gene has CDR1 SGHRS and CDR2 YFSETQ. CDR3 sequence reads: CASSLAGQGLGSPLHF. CDR3 nucleotides: TGCGCCAGCAGCTTGGCCGGGCAGGGGCTCGGTTCACCCCTCCACTTT.

CDR3 sequence (DNA): TGTGCTAGTGTTAGGGCAGACAAACAATACGAGCAGTACTTC. It encodes CASVRADKQYEQYF. This rearrangement joins TRBV12-5 to TRBJ2-7, with D uncertain. V was trimmed by 7 bases and J by 4 bases, leaving 17 bases between them. The V gene's germline CDR1 is LGHNT and CDR2 FRNRAP. This CDR3 is built from 14 residues.

This sequence joins TRBV7-8 and TRBJ1-1; tentative D call: TRBD1 (5 bases). This CDR3 comprises 15 residues. The germline V gene has CDR1 SGHVS and CDR2 FQNEAQ. V gave up 5 bases and J gave up 0 bases, with 13 bases separating them. CDR3 region: CASSRRDQMNTEAFF. CDR3 DNA sequence: TGTGCCAGCAGCCGCCGGGACCAAATGAACACTGAAGCTTTCTTT.

In this sample, this clone turned up once. The chain links TRBV9 to TRBJ2-7; 7 positions agree with TRBD1. Germline loops: CDR1 SGDLS, CDR2 YYNGEE. With 0 bases clipped from V and 1 base from J, the junction kept 4 bases outside the gene matches. The CDR3 length is 15 residues. CDR3 amino acids: CASSVGAGGSYEQYF. CDR3 DNA sequence: TGTGCCAGCAGCGTAGGAGCAGGGGGATCCTACGAGCAGTACTTC.

The V gene is TRBV5-6, the J gene TRBJ1-2; maybe TRBD1 (5 bases). Germline CDR1 SGHDT, CDR2 YYEEEE. Trimming removed 0 bases at V and 8 bases at J, with 14 bases between. The CDR3 runs to 14 residues. CDR3: CASSLGTGVGGYTF. The CDR3 DNA follows: TGTGCCAGCAGCTTGGGGACGGGGGTTGGAGGCTACACCTTC.

The rearrangement uses TRBV7-8 and TRBJ2-7; D uncertain. The CDR3 runs to 12 residues. Germline V gene sequence: CDR1 SGHVS, CDR2 FQNEAQ. Between the trimmed V and J ends, which lost 1 base and 3 bases, there was a span of 4 bases. The DNA for the CDR3 is TGTGCCAGCAGCTTAGACAACTACGAGCAGTACTTC. This codes for CASSLDNYEQYF.

This sequence joins TRBV27 and TRBJ2-5, with 7 bases matching TRBD2. J was trimmed by 2 bases and V by 1 base; bases with no gene match: 7. CDR3 size: 16 residues. Germline lookup yields CDR1 MNHEY and CDR2 SMNVEV (reference sequence). The CDR3 DNA follows: TGTGCCAGCAGTTTATTCGGACTAGAACAACAAGAGACCCAGTACTTC. It yields the protein CASSLFGLEQQETQYF.